These 9 T cell receptor beta chains were sequenced from one sample in a study of cytomegalovirus exposure and HLA in healthy donors. It was with 60 Vbeta and 13 Jbeta primers that the PCR ran. Repertoires were generated with immunoSEQ multiplex PCR, while TCRdb's copy carries only in-frame clones and drops some. Of under 200,000 clones listed, around 76% are singletons. The sequenced sample was PBMCs. Source of these receptors: a young man in good health and CMV-seronegative.

J is TRBJ2-5 and V is TRBV9; 9 nucleotides align to TRBD2. Germline values: CDR1 SGDLS, CDR2 YYNGEE. The CDR3 has 15 amino acids. J was trimmed by 4 bases and V by 3 bases; bases with no gene match: 7. As DNA, the CDR3 is TGTGCCAGCAGCGATCAGCGGGAGGAGGTAGAGACCCAGTACTTC. Translating gives CASSDQREEVETQYF.

This clone was detected once. The genes are TRBV5-1 and TRBJ2-7, with 9 bases that match TRBD1. The CDR3 has 15 residues. V gave up 4 bases and J gave up 4 bases; unmatched junction bases: 9. The germline gives CDR1 SGHRS, CDR2 YFSETQ. The CDR3 nucleotides are TGCGCCAGCAGCGCCACAGGGGGCGCGGCATACGAGCAGTACTTC. Protein sequence: CASSATGGAAYEQYF.

The chain is built from TRBV9 and TRBJ2-3; 8 bases agree with TRBD2. Germline V gene lookup returns CDR1 SGDLS and CDR2 YYNGEE. This CDR3 has 15 residues. V was pared by 0 bases and J by 0 bases, with 0 bases of the junction left unmatched. The CDR3 region is CASSVVAGSTDTQYF. The CDR3 region has the DNA TGTGCCAGCAGCGTAGTAGCGGGGAGCACAGATACGCAGTATTTT.

The chain uses TRBV10-3 and TRBJ2-3; maybe TRBD2 (5 bases). Germline loops: CDR1 ENHRY, CDR2 SYGVKD. The CDR3 runs 14 residues. The V and J ends lost 3 bases and 0 bases respectively, with 7 bases between them. The CDR3 region has the DNA TGTGCCATCAGTGACGGCGGGAGCACAGATACGCAGTATTTT. Amino acid sequence: CAISDGGSTDTQYF.

This chain joins TRBV6-5 and TRBJ2-3; 12 bases map to TRBD2. The length of the CDR3 is 15 residues. The V and J ends lost 7 bases and 2 bases, in that order; junction bases with no gene match: 4. Looked up from germline, CDR1 is MNHEY and CDR2 is SVGAGI. The CDR3 reads CASTLAGGNTDTQYF. CDR3 in DNA: TGTGCCAGCACCCTAGCGGGAGGGAACACAGATACGCAGTATTTT.

The chain uses TRBV4-2 and TRBJ2-1; possible D gene TRBD1, 6 bases. Germline V gives CDR1 LGHNA, CDR2 YNFKEQ. Trimming removed 1 base from V and 1 base from J, with 14 bases in between. The CDR3 has 17 residues. The CDR3 reads CASSQGRGVNSYNEQFF. The CDR3 coding sequence is TGTGCCAGCAGCCAAGGCAGGGGAGTAAATTCCTACAATGAGCAGTTCTTC.

This clone has a single count. V usage is TRBV29-1 and J usage is TRBJ2-3; D is perhaps TRBD2 (7 bases). The length of the CDR3 is 14 residues. Trimming took off 3 bases at V and 3 bases at J, with 13 bases between the two ends. CDR1 is SQVTM and CDR2 is ANQGSEA in the germline V gene. The CDR3 loop reads CSVDGGLRTDTQYF. The CDR3 DNA reads as TGCAGCGTTGACGGGGGGCTCAGGACAGATACGCAGTATTTT.

This rearrangement joins TRBV7-9 to TRBJ2-5, with D perhaps matching TRBD1 (5 bases). Trimming shortened V by 5 bases and J by 2 bases, and 15 bases separated the two germline ends. The CDR3 covers 15 residues. CDR1 and CDR2 from the germline V gene are SEHNR and FQNEAQ (reference sequence). For the CDR3, the DNA is TGTGCCAGCAGCGCCGTGGACACAACTCAAGAGACCCAGTACTTC. Translation gives CASSAVDTTQETQYF.

This clone was detected a few times. The rearrangement uses TRBV5-1 and TRBJ1-3; D possibly corresponds to TRBD1 (6 bases). The V end was cut by 1 base, the J end by 3 bases, with 8 bases between. This CDR3 is built from 14 residues. From germline, CDR1 is SGHRS and CDR2 YFSETQ. CDR3 in amino acids: CASSLTGFGNTIYF. The CDR3 nucleotides read TGCGCCAGCAGCTTGACAGGGTTTGGAAACACCATATATTTT.